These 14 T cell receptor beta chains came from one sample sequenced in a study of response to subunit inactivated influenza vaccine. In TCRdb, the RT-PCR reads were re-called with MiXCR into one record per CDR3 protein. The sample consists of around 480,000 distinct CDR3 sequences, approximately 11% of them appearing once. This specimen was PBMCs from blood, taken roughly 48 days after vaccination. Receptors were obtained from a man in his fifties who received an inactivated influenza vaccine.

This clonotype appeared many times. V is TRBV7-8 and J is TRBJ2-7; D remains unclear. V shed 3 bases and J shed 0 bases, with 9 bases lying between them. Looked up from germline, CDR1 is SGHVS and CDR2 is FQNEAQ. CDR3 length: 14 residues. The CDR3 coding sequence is TGTGCCAGCAGCTTGGCGGCACACTCCTACGAGCAGTACTTC. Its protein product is CASSLAAHSYEQYF.

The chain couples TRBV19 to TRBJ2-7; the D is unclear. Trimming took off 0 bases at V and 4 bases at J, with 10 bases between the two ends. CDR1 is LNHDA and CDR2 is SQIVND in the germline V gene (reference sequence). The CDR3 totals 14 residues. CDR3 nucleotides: TGTGCCAGTAGTATAGATTCTTCCGAATACGAGCAGTACTTC. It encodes CASSIDSSEYEQYF.

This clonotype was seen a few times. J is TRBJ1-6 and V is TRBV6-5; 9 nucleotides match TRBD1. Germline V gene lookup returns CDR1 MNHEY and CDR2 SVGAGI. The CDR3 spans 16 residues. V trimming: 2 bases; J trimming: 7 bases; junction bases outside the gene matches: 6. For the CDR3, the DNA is TGTGCCAGCAGTTACAGGCCCGGGACAGGGAATTCACCCCTCCACTTT. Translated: CASSYRPGTGNSPLHF.

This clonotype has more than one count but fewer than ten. The CDR3 DNA is TGTGCCAGCAGTTTGGGGTCTACTACACATGGCTACACCTTC. It codes for CASSLGSTTHGYTF. The chain is built from TRBV28 and TRBJ1-2; D is unclear. CDR1 and CDR2 from the germline V gene are MDHEN and SYDVKM. Trimming took 3 bases from V and 6 from J, leaving 14 bases between them. The CDR3 runs 14 residues.

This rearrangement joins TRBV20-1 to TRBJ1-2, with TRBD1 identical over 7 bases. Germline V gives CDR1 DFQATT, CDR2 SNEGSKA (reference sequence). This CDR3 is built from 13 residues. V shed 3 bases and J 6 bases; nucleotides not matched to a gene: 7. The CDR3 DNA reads TGCAGTGCTAGTCCCCTCAGGGGGAATGGCTACACCTTC. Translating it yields CSASPLRGNGYTF.

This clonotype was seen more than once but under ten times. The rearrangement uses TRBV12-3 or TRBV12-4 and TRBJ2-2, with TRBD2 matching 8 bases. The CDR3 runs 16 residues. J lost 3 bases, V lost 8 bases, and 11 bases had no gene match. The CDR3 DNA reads TGTGCCAGCCGGGGGGGCCCGAGCGTGGACACCGGGGAGCTGTTTTTT. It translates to CASRGGPSVDTGELFF.

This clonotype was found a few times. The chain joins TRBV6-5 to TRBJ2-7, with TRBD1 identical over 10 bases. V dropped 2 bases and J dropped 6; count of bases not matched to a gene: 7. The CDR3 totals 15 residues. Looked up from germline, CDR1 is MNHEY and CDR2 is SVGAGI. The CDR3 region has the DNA TGTGCCAGCAGTTACCCGGGACAGGGGAACCGCGAGCAGTACTTC. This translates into CASSYPGQGNREQYF.

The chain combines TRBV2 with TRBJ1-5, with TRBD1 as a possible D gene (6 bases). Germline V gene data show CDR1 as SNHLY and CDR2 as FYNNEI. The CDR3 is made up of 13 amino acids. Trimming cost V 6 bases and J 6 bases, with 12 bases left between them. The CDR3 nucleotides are TGTGCCAGCAGACAACAGGGTGCTCAGCCCCAGCATTTT. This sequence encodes CASRQQGAQPQHF.

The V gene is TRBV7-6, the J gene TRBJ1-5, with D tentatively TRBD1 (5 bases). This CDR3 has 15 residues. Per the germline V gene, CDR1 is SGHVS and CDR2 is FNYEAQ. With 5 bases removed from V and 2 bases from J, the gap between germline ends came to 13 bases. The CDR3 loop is CASSPSSGGNQPQHF. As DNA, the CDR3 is TGTGCCAGCAGCCCCTCGTCGGGGGGCAATCAGCCCCAGCATTTT.

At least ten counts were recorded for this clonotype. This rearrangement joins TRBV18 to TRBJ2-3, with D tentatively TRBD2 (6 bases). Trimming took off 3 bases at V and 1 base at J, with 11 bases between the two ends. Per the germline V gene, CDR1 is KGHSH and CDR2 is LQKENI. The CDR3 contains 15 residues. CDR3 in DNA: TGTGCCAGCTCACCGCTAGCGACCGGCACAGATACGCAGTATTTT. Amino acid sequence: CASSPLATGTDTQYF.

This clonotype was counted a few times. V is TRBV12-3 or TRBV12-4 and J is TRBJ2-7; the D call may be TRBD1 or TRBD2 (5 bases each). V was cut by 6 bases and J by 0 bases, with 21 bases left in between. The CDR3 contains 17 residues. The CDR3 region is CASSPIPGRRSSYEQYF. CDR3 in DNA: TGTGCCAGCAGCCCGATACCGGGACGCCGGAGCTCCTACGAGCAGTACTTC.

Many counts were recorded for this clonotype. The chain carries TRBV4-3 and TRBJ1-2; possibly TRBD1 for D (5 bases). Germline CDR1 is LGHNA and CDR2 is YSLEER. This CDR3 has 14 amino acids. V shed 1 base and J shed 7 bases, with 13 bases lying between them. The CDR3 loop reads CASSQGQSFCGYTF. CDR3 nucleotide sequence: TGCGCCAGCAGCCAAGGACAGTCTTTTTGTGGCTACACCTTC.

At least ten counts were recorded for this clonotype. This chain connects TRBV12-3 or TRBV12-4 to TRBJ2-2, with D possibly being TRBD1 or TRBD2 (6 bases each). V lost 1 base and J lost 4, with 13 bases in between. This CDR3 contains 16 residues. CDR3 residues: CASSLGRGSSTGELFF. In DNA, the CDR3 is TGTGCCAGCAGTTTAGGGAGGGGGTCGAGCACCGGGGAGCTGTTTTTT.

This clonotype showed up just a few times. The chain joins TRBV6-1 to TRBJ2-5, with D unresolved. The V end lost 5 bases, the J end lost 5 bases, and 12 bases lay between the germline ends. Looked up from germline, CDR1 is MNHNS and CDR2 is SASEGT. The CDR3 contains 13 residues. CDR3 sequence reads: CASSKDWRETQYF. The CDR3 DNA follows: TGTGCCAGCAGTAAAGACTGGCGGGAGACCCAGTACTTC.